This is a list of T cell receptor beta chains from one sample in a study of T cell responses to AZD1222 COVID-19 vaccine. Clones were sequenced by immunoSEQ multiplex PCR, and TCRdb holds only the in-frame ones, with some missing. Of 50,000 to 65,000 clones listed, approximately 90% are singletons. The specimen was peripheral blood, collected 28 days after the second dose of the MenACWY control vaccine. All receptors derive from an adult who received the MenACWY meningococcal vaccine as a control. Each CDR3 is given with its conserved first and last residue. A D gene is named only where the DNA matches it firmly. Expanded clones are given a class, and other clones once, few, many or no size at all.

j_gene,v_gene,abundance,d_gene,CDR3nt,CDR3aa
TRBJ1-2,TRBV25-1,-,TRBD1,TGTGCCAGCACAAGACAGGGGGGAAGCTACACCTTC,CASTRQGGSYTF
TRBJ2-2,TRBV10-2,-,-,TGCGCCAGCAGTGAAGGGGCCGGCGGGGAGCTGTTTTTT,CASSEGAGGELFF
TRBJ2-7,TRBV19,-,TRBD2,TGTGCCAGTAAAACTAGCGTAAGCTCCTACGAGCAGTACTTC,CASKTSVSSYEQYF
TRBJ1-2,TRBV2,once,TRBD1,TGTGCCAGCAGGGGGACAGGGGGCGACTATGGCTACACCTTC,CASRGTGGDYGYTF
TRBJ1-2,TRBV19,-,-,TGTGCCAGTAGTCCTGGGACTGTGGGAGGCTACACCTTC,CASSPGTVGGYTF
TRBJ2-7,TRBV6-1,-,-,TGTGCCAGCAGTGAAGGGATTTTTCCAAACTACGAGCAGTACTTC,CASSEGIFPNYEQYF
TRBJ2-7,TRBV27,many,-,TGTGCCAGCATGGGGGGAGCTTCCTACGAGCAGTACTTC,CASMGGASYEQYF
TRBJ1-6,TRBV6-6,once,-,TGTGCCAGCAGTTACGAGGGCTCCCGAGGCCTCCACTTT,CASSYEGSRGLHF
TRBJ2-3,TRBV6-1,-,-,TGTGCCAGCAGTGAAGCAGTGGCCTTCACAGATACGCAGTATTTT,CASSEAVAFTDTQYF
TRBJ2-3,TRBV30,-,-,TGTGCCTGGAGTGTACCCGGGGGCTGGCGCACAGATACGCAGTATTTT,CAWSVPGGWRTDTQYF
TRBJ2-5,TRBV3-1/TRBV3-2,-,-,TGTGCCAGCAGCCTCCGACTCGAGCGACTGGAGACCCAGTACTTC,CASSLRLERLETQYF
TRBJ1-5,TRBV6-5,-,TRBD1,TGTGCCAGCGGACCGGGACAGCTCAATCAGCCCCAGCATTTT,CASGPGQLNQPQHF
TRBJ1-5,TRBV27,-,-,TGTGCCAGCAGTTTGGCGGGGATCAATCAGCCCCAGCATTTT,CASSLAGINQPQHF
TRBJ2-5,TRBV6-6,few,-,TGTGCCAGCAGTTCTTCTTACCAAGAGACCCAGTACTTC,CASSSSYQETQYF
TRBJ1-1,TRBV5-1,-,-,TGCGCCAGCAGCTTGACAGGGATGAGAAACACTGAAGCTTTCTTT,CASSLTGMRNTEAFF
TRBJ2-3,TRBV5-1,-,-,TGCGCCAGCAGCGGGGCAGATACGCAGTATTTT,CASSGADTQYF
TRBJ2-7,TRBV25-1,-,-,TGTGCCTGCAACCACTACGAGCAGTACTTC,CACNHYEQYF